This TCR beta chain was profiled in a study of blood T cells in healthy people across ages. Findings of the study overall: The study lacked donor CMV status, which possibly confounded expanded clonotype changes.

With regard to this clonotype: The antigen is undetermined.

V gave up 7 bases and J gave up 4 bases, with 23 bases separating them. Per the germline V gene, CDR1 is SGHVS and CDR2 is FNYEAQ. This CDR3 region has 17 residues. Peripheral blood, roughly 9.3 milliliters per donor, was collected. A J-beta primer mix and a sample-barcoded 5' primer were used in a second PCR of about 7 to 12 cycles. TCRdb reprocessed the 5' RACE reads with MiXCR, giving one entry per CDR3 protein. Of more than 900,000 distinct CDR3 sequences detected, 25% to 30% appear once; the ten largest clones hold approximately 10%. These data were also reused for a study on T cells of mothers and their children.

The sequenced sample consisted of blood. The receptor comes from a woman aged 40 to 50 in good health. This chain connects TRBV7-6 to TRBJ1-5; D is possibly TRBD1 (5 bases). CDR3 in amino acids: CASTPMGSGSPNQPQHF. CDR3 nucleotides: TGTGCCAGCACCCCTATGGGATCAGGGTCCCCTAATCAGCCCCAGCATTTT.